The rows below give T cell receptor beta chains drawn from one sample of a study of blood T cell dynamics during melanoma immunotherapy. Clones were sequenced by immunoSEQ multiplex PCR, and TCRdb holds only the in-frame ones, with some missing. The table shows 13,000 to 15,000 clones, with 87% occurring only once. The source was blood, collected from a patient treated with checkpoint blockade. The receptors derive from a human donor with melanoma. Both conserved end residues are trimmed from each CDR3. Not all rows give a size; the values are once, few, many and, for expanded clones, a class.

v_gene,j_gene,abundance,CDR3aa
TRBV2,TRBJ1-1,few,ASTADRGSGTEAF
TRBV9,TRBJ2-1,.,ASSPSGSRYNEQF
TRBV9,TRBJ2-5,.,ASSRNRGEETQY
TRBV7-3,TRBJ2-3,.,ASSLGPSTDTQY
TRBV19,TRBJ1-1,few,ASSTGTGGWGTEAF
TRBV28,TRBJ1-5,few,ASSLVRPGSQPQH
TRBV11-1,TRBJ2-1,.,ASSLDLRAYNEQF
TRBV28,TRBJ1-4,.,ASSSGQGTNEKLF
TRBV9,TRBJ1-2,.,ASTGANYGYT
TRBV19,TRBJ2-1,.,ASSLLTNEQF
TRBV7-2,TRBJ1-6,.,ASSLTAYNSPLH
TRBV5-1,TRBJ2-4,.,ASSPGGGILTKNIQY
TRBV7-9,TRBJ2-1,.,ASRTPRSLHNEQF
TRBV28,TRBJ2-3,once,ASSADWTDTQY
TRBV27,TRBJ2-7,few,ASSYDVKGTYEQY
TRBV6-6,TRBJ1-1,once,ASSSETGGTEAF
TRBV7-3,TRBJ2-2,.,ASSLTGTILF
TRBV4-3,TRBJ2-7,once,ASSQVKTSVPYEQY
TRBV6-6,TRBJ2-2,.,ASSYTNEGAGELF
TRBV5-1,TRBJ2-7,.,ASSISPSVTTYEQY
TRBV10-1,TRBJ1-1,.,ASSESGTEAF
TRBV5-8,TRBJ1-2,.,ASSQPDRAGYGYT
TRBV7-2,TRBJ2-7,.,ASSLKALAGGSGEQY
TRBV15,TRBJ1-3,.,ATSRDHPAAPGNTIY
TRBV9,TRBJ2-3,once,ASSVDGGSRLGTQY
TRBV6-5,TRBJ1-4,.,ASLTANEKLF
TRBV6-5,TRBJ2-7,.,ASRSDRGTHEQY
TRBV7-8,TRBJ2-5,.,ASMVGAKTQY
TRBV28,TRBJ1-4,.,ASSSRQANEKLF
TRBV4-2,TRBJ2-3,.,ASSPAQQPQGDTQY
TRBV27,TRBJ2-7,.,ASSLSTGYEQY
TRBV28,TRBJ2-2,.,ASSRGGNTGELF
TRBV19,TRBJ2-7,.,ASSIGTDVLREQY
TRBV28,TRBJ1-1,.,ASFEEGIEAF
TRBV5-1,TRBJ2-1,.,ASSQVGGGLYHEQF
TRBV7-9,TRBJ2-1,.,ASSITGTSGVYNEQF
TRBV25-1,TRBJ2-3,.,ASSESLRSTDTQY
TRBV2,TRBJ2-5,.,ASSGYGTAGETQY
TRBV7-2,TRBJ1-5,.,ASSSGADRPQH
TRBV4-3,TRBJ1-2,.,ASSQDGGRLLQANYGYT
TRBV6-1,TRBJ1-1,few,ASSAGQGGTEAF
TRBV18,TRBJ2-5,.,ASSPSSNQETQY
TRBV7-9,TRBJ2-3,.,ASSLEPLGGAGETDTQY
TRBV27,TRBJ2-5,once,ASSLREGETQY
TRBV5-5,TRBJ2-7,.,ASSFRRGTSYEQY
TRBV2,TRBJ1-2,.,ASSGQGAYGGYT